This T cell receptor (beta chain) was found in a study of blood T cell repertoires in COVID-19 (dated by TCRdb to 2019 to 2021). In terms of the full investigation: The collaborator samples originated in the United States, Italy and Spain and spanned the acute and convalescent phases of COVID-19. Sample metadata almost always included a de-identified subject ID, COVID-19 status, age in years and sex. The prospective study material was composed of cDNA or gDNA derived from T cells, B-cell-depleted T cells, or PBMCs. Subjects who had been exposed to COVID-19, were actively infected with it, or had recovered from it provided the deeply sampled blood TCRbeta repertoires that made up the dataset. Samples came from the ongoing ImmuneRACE study (first 160 participants) plus 1,254 subjects from 6 global collaborators. Where available, HLA class I and class II types were taken from metadata supplied by the sample provider and were not determined by assay-based typing. The repertoires were made available in a free public database intended to serve as a resource for research on the immune response to SARS-CoV-2.

Broader findings and caveats from the paper: Clinical and demographic metadata were provided uncurated, with the amount varying by source and participant.

Whole blood was collected in K2EDTA tubes by collaborating institutions according to the institutions' own protocols. For TCRbeta analysis, collaborator samples were shipped as frozen whole blood, as isolated PBMCs, or as DNA extracted from either sample type. Based on the germline V gene (reference sequence), the CDR1 and CDR2 sequences are MNHNY and SVGAGI. Germline trimming: 5 bases from V, 2 bases from J; junction bases outside gene matches: 3. Its CDR3 holds 16 amino acids, cysteine through phenylalanine. Of all the DNA, just the CDR3 is kept, 48 bases in frame from base 1. Worth noting for this clone: The clone's antigen remains unknown. No much larger clonotype is one base removed from it; base qualities were not supplied.

The immunoSEQ Assay, a bias-controlled multiplex PCR, was used to amplify TCRbeta CDR3 regions from genomic DNA. Under the source paper's analysis protocol: Nucleated cell counts per sample were estimated from amplification of reference gene primers within the assay. Sequence reads were collapsed and filtered to measure the absolute abundance of every unique TCRbeta CDR3 rearrangement. For each sample, productive Simpson clonality was calculated as the square root of Simpson's diversity index across productive rearrangements. Not all clones reach the TCRdb copy of this immuneACCESS table, which keeps in-frame sequences only. Checked studies attribute under half of the gap to unresolved V genes and leave the rest unexplained. The DNA was the basis for D and trimming; V, J and clone size are from that table. The sample table shows 200,000 to 250,000 clones, and approximately 84% are seen once. About 4.8% of the sample is held by the ten biggest clonotypes.

Sequences were obtained from peripheral blood. This chain joins TRBV6-6 to TRBJ2-1, with 13 central nucleotides matching TRBD2. The TCR originated in a man aged 50 or older with acute or convalescent COVID-19. The sequenced DNA is TGTGCCAGCAGTCGACTAGCGGGGGGCCCCTACAATGAGCAGTTCTTC. The encoded protein is CASSRLAGGPYNEQFF.